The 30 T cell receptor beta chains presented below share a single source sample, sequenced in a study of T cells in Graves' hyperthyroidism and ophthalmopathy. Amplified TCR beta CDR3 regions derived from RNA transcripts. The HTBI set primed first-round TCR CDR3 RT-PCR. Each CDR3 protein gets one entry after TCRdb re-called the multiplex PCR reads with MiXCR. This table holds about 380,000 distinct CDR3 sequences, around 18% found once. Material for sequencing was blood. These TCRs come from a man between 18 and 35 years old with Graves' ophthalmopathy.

CDR3 protein: CSVRGGNTEAFF. CDR3 sequence (DNA): TGCAGCGTCAGGGGCGGGAACACTGAAGCTTTCTTT. This rearrangement joins TRBV29-1 to TRBJ1-1; possibly TRBD1 for D (6 bases). This CDR3 spans 12 amino acids. Trimming took off 6 bases at V and 1 base at J, with 9 bases between the two ends. Germline assignment: CDR1 SQVTM and CDR2 ANQGSEA.

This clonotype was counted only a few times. CDR3 coding DNA: TGTGCCAGTAGTTCTCAGTTGAACAATCAGCCCCAGCATTTT. It yields the protein CASSSQLNNQPQHF. V usage is TRBV19 and J usage is TRBJ1-5; D not certain. Germline lookup yields CDR1 LNHDA and CDR2 SQIVND (reference sequence). The CDR3 totals 14 residues. Trimming took 5 bases from V and 3 from J, leaving 11 bases between them.

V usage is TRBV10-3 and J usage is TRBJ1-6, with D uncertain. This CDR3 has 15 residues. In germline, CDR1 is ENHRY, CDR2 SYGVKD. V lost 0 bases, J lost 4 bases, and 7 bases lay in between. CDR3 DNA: TGTGCCATCAGTGAGTCGGCAGTATATAATTCACCCCTCCACTTT. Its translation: CAISESAVYNSPLHF.

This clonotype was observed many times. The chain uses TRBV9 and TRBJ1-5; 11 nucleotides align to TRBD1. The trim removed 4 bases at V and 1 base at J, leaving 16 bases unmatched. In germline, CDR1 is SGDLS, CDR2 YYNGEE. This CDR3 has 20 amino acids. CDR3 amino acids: CASSSTAGTGGRVSNQPQHF. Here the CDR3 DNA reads TGTGCCAGCAGCTCCACAGCCGGGACAGGGGGGAGGGTGAGCAATCAGCCCCAGCATTTT.

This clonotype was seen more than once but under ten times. CDR3 nucleotides: TGTGCCAGCAGATCCCGACTAGCGGGGGGTGTTTACGAGCAGTACTTC. Its protein product is CASRSRLAGGVYEQYF. This chain connects TRBV27 to TRBJ2-7, with TRBD2 matching over 13 bases. The CDR3 runs to 16 residues. The junction had 9 bases not matched to a gene; V was cut back by 6 bases and J by 4 bases. Germline V gene lookup returns CDR1 MNHEY and CDR2 SMNVEV (reference sequence).

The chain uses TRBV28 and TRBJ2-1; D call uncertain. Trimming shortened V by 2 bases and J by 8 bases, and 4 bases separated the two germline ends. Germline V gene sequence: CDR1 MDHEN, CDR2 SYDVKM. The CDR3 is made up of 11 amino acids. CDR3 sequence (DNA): TGTGCCAGCAGTTTACAGTATGAGCAGTTCTTC. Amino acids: CASSLQYEQFF.

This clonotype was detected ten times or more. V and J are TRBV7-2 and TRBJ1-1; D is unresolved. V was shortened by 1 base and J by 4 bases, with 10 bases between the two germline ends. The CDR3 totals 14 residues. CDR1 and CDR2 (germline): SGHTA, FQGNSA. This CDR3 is CASSLVEGGTEAFF. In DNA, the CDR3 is TGTGCCAGCAGCTTAGTTGAGGGAGGCACTGAAGCTTTCTTT.

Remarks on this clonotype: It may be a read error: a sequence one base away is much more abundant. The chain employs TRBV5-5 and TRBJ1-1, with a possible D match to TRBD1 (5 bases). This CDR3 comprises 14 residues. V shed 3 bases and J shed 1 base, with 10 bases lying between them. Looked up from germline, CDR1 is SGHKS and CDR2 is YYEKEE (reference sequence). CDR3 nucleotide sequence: TGTGCCAGCAGCTGGGGACGTCGGAACACTGAAGCTTTCTTT. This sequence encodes CASSWGRRNTEAFF.

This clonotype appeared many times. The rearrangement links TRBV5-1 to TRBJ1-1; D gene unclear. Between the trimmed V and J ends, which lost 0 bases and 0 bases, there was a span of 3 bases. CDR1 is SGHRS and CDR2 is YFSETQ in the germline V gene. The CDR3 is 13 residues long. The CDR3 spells CASSLDMNTEAFF. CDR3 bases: TGCGCCAGCAGCTTGGACATGAACACTGAAGCTTTCTTT.

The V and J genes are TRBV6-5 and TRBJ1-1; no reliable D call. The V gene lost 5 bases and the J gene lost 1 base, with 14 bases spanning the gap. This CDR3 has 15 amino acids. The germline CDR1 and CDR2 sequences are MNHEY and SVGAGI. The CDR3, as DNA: TGTGCCAGCAGTCTCTCGGGGAGTTCGAACACTGAAGCTTTCTTT. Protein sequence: CASSLSGSSNTEAFF.

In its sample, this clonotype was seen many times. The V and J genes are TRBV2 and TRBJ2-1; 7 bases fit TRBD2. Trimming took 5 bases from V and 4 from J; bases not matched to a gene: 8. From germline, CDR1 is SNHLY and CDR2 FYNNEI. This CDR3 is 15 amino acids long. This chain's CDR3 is CASSPLRGTYNEQFF. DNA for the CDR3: TGTGCCAGCAGTCCGCTGCGGGGGACGTACAATGAGCAGTTCTTC.

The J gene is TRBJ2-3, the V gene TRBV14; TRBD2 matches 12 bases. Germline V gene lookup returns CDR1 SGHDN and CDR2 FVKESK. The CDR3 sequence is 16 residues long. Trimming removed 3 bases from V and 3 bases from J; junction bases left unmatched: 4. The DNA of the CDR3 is TGTGCCAGCAGCCACTGGACTAGCGGGGCGACAGATACGCAGTATTTT. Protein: CASSHWTSGATDTQYF.

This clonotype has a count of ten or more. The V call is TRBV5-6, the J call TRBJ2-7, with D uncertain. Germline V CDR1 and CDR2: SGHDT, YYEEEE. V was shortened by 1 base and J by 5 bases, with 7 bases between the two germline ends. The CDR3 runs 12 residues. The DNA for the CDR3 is TGTGCCAGCAGCTTGTATGTGGACGAGCAGTACTTC. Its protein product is CASSLYVDEQYF. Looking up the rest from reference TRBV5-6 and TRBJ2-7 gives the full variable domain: DAGVTQSPTHLIKTRGQQVTLRCSPKSGHDTVSWYQQALGQGPQFIFQYYEEEERQRGNFPDRFSGHQFPNYSSELNVNALLLGDSALYLCASSLYVDEQYFGPGTRLTVT.

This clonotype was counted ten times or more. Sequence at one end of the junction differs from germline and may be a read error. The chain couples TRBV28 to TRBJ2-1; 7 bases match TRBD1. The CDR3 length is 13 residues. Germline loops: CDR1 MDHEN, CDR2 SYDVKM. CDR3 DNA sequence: TGTGCCGGGCAGGGGGACAGCTACAATGAGCGGTTCTTC. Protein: CAGQGDSYNERFF.

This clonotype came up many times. The chain's CDR3 is CASSPHGNTEAFF. The CDR3 DNA sequence: TGTGCCAGCAGCCCGCACGGGAACACTGAAGCTTTCTTT. V is TRBV3-1 and J is TRBJ1-1; the D is unclear. This CDR3 region has 13 residues. Germline CDR1 is LGHDT and CDR2 is YNNKEL (reference sequence). Trimming left V 4 bases short and J 1 base short, with 7 bases between.

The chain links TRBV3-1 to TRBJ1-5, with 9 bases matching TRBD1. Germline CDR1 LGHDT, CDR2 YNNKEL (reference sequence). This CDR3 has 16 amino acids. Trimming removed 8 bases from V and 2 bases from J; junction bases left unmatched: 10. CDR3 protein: CASSQTGGLGNQPQHF. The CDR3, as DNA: TGTGCCAGCTCACAAACAGGGGGCCTAGGCAATCAGCCCCAGCATTTT.

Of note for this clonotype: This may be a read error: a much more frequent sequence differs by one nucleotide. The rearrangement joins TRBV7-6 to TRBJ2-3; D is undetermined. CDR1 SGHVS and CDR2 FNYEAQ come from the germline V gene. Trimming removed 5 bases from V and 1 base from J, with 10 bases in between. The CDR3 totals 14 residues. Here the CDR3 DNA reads TGTGCCAGCAGCCGCCCGGCGGGCACAGATACGCAGTATTTT. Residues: CASSRPAGTDTQYF.

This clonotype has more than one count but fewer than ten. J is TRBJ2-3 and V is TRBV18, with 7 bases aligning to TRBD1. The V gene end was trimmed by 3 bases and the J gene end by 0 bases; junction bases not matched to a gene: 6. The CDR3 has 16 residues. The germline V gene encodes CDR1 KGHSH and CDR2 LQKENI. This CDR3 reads CASSPLTGVSTDTQYF. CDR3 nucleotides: TGTGCCAGCTCACCTCTAACAGGGGTCAGCACAGATACGCAGTATTTT.

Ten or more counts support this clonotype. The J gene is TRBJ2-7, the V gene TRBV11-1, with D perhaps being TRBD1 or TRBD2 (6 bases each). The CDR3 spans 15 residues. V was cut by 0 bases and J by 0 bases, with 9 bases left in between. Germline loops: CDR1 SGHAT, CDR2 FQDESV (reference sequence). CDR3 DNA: TGTGCCAGCAGCTTAGCGGGGGGCCACTCCTACGAGCAGTACTTC. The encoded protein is CASSLAGGHSYEQYF.

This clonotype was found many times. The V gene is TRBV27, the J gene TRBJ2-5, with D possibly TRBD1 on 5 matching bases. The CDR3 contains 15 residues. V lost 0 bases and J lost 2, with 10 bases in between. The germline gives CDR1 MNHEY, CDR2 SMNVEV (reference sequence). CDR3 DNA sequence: TGTGCCAGCAGTTTATCTGTATCAGGGCAAGAGACCCAGTACTTC. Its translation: CASSLSVSGQETQYF.

The CDR3 DNA follows: TGTGCCAGCAGTGAAGGGGACAGGGTTATTTACGAGCAGTACTTC. Its translation is CASSEGDRVIYEQYF. The rearrangement links TRBV2 to TRBJ2-7, with TRBD1 matching over 9 bases. V lost 1 base, J lost 4 bases, and 5 bases stayed unmatched. The CDR3 consists of 15 residues. Looked up from germline, CDR1 is SNHLY and CDR2 is FYNNEI.

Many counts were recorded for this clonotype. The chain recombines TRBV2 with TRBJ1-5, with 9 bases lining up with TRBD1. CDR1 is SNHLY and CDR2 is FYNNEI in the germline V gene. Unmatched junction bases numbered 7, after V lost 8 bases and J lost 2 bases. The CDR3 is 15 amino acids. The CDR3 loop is CASGRDREGNQPQHF. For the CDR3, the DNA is TGTGCCAGCGGTCGGGACAGGGAAGGCAATCAGCCCCAGCATTTT.

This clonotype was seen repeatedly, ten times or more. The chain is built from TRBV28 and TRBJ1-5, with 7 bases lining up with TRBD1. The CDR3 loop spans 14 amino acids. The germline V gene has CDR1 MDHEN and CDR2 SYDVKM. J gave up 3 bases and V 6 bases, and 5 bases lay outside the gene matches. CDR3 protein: CASSKTGNNQPQHF. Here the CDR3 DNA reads TGTGCCAGCAGCAAGACAGGGAACAATCAGCCCCAGCATTTT.

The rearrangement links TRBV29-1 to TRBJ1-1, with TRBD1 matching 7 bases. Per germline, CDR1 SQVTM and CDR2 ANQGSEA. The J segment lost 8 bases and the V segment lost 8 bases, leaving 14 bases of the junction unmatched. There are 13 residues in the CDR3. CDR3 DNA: TGCAGCCTCTGGGACAGTCCTGTTGGGGAAGCTTTCTTT. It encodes CSLWDSPVGEAFF. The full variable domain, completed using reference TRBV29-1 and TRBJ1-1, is SAVISQKPSRDICQRGTSLTIQCQVDSQVTMMFWYRQQPGQSLTLIATANQGSEATYESGFVIDKFPISRPNLTFSTLTVSNMSPEDSSIYLCSLWDSPVGEAFFGQGTRLTVV.

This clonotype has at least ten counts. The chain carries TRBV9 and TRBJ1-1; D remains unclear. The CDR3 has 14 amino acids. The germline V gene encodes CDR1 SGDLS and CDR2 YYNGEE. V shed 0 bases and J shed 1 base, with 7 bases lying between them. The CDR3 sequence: CASSVEEGNTEAFF. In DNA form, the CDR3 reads TGTGCCAGCAGCGTAGAGGAGGGGAACACTGAAGCTTTCTTT. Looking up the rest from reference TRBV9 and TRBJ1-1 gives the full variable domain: DSGVTQTPKHLITATGQRVTLRCSPRSGDLSVYWYQQSLDQGLQFLIQYYNGEERAKGNILERFSAQQFPDLHSELNLSSLELGDSALYFCASSVEEGNTEAFFGQGTRLTVV.

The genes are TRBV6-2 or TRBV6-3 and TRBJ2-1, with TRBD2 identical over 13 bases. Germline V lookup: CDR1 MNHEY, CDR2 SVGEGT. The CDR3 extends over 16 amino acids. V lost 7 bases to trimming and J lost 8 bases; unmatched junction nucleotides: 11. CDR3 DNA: TGTGCCAGCAATTCCTCACTAGCGGGGGGGCCGTATGAGCAGTTCTTC. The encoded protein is CASNSSLAGGPYEQFF.

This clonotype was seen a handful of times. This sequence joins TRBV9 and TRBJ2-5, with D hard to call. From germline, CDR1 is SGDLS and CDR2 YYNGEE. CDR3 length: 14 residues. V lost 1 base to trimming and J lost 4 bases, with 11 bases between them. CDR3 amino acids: CASSVSDLRETQYF. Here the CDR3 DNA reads TGTGCCAGCAGCGTAAGTGATCTGCGAGAGACCCAGTACTTC.

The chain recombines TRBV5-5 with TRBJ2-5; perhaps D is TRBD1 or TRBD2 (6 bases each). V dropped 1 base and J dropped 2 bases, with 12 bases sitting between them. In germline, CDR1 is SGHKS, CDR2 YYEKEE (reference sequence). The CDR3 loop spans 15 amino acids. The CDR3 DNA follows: TGTGCCAGCAGCTTGTACCGGGGGCCACAAGAGACCCAGTACTTC. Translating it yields CASSLYRGPQETQYF.

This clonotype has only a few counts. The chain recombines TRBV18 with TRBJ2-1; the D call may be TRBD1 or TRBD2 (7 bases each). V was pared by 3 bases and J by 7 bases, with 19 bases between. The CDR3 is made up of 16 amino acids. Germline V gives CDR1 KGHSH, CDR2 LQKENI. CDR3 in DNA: TGTGCCAGCTCACCTCAGACAGGGAGGGGCGGGAATGAGCAGTTCTTC. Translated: CASSPQTGRGGNEQFF.

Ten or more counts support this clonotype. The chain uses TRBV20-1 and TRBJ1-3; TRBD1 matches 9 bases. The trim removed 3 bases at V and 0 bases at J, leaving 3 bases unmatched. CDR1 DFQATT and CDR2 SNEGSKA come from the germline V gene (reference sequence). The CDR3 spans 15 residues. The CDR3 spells CSAREGQGSGNTIYF. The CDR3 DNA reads TGCAGTGCTAGGGAGGGACAGGGCTCTGGAAACACCATATATTTT.